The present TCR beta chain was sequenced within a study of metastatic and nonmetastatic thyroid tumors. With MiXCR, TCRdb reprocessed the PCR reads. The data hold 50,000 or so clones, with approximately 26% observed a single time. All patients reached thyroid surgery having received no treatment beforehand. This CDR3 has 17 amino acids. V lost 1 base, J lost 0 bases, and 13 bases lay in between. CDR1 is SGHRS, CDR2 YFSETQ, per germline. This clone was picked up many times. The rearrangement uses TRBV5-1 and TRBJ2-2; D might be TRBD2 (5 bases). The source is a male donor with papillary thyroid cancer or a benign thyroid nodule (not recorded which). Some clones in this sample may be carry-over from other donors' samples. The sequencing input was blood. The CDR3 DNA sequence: TGCGCCAGCAGCTTGCGGGGTCCAAACACGAACACCGGGGAGCTGTTTTTT. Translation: CASSLRGPNTNTGELFF.